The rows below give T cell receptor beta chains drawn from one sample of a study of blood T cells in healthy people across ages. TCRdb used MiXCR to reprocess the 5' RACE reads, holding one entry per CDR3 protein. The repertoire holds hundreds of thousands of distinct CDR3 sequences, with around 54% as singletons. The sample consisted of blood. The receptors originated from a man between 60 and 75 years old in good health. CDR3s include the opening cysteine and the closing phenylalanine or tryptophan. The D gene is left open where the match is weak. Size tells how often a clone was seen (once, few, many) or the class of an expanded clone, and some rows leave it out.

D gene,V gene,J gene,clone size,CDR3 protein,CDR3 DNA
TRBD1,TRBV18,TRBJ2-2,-,CASSPPGTGTLTGELFF,TGTGCCAGCTCACCACCGGGGACAGGGACCCTCACCGGGGAGCTGTTTTTT
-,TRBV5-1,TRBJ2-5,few,CASSSTGDQETQYF,TGCGCCAGCAGCTCCACGGGAGATCAAGAGACCCAGTACTTC
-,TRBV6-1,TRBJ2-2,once,CASSELGGLNTGELFF,TGTGCCAGCAGTGAACTGGGGGGCCTGAACACCGGGGAGCTGTTTTTT
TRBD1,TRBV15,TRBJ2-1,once,CATSKKKGQGANNEQFF,TGTGCCACCAGCAAAAAAAAGGGACAGGGGGCGAACAATGAGCAGTTCTTC
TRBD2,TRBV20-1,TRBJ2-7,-,CSARPGTSNYEQYF,TGCAGTGCTAGGCCTGGGACTAGTAACTACGAGCAGTACTTC
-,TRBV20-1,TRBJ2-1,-,CSARGAWDEQFF,TGCAGTGCTAGAGGGGCTTGGGATGAGCAGTTCTTC
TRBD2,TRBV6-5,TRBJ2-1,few,CAIARDYSSSYNEQFF,TGTGCCATCGCCCGGGACTACTCTAGCTCCTACAATGAGCAGTTCTTC
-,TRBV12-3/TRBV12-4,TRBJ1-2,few,CASSSEGGGYTF,TGTGCCAGCAGTTCAGAAGGAGGTGGCTACACCTTC
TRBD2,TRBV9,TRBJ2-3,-,CASSVASPTRTSGEATDTQYF,TGTGCCAGCAGCGTAGCATCTCCGACTCGGACTAGCGGGGAAGCCACAGATACGCAGTATTTT
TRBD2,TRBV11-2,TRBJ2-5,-,CASSLRRGALETQYF,TGTGCCAGCAGCTTACGGCGGGGGGCGTTGGAGACCCAGTACTTC
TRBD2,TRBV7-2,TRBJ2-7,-,CASSLFGGNYEQYF,TGTGCCAGCAGCTTGTTCGGGGGGAACTACGAGCAGTACTTC
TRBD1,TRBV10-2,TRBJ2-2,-,CATFWTGNTRELFF,TGCGCCACCTTTTGGACAGGGAACACCAGGGAGCTGTTTTTT
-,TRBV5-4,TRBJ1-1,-,CASSLKGENTEAFF,TGTGCCAGCAGCTTAAAAGGCGAGAACACTGAAGCTTTCTTT
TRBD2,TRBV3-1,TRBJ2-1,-,CASTKLAGGLHEQFF,TGTGCCAGCACCAAGCTAGCGGGGGGGCTTCATGAGCAGTTCTTC
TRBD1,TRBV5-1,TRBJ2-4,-,CASSWDREAAGLQYF,TGCGCCAGCAGCTGGGACAGGGAGGCCGCCGGACTTCAGTACTTC
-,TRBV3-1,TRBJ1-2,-,CASSQGQYTGWYGYTF,TGTGCCAGCAGCCAAGGGCAATATACGGGCTGGTATGGCTACACCTTC
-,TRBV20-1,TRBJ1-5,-,CSARDVLGGLGQPQHF,TGCAGTGCTAGAGATGTGTTAGGGGGTTTGGGTCAGCCCCAGCATTTT
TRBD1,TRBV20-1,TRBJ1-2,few,CSARADLTGVYGYTF,TGCAGTGCTAGAGCCGACCTGACAGGGGTCTATGGCTACACCTTC